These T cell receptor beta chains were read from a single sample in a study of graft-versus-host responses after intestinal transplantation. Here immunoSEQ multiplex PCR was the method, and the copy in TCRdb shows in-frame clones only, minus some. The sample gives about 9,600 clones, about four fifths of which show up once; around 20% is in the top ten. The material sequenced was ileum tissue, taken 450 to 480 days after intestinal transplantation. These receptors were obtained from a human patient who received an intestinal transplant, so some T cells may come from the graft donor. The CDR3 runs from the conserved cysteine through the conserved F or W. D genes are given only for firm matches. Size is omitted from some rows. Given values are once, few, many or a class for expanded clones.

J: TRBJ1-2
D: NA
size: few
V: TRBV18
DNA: TGTGCCAGCTCACCACCTGGATGGAGGGGCTACACCTTC
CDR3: CASSPPGWRGYTF

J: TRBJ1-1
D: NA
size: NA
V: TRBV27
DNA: TGTGCCAGCAGTTTATCCCCAGGGAGAACTGAAGCTTTCTTT
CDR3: CASSLSPGRTEAFF

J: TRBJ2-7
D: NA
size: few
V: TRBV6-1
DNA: TGTGCCAGCAGTGAAGACCAAGCTGGGTCTTACGAGCAGTACTTC
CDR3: CASSEDQAGSYEQYF

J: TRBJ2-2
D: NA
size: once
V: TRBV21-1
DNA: TGTGCCAGCAGCAATGGCAGGACAGGTGAGTGGTTGAACACCGGGGAGCTGTTTTTT
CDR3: CASSNGRTGEWLNTGELFF

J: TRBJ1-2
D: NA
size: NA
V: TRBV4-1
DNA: TGCGCCAGCAGTTCACAGGGAAGGAATGGCTACACCTTC
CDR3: CASSSQGRNGYTF

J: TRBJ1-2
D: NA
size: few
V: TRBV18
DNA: TGTGCCAGCTCACCATATCCGCCGGAGATGCCCTATGGCTACACCTTC
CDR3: CASSPYPPEMPYGYTF

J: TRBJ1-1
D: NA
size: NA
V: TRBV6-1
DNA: TGTGCCAGCAGTGAATACGGCCGAAACACTGAAGCTTTCTTT
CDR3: CASSEYGRNTEAFF

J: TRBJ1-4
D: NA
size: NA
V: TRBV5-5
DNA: TGTGCCAGCAGCTTTCCGGGAACTGATACCGAAAAACTGTTTTTT
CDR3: CASSFPGTDTEKLFF

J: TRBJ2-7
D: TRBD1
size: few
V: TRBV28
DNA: TGTGCGACCGGACAGGGGGTAGGCGAGCAGTACTTC
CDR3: CATGQGVGEQYF

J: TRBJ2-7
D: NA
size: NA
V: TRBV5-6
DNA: TGTGCCAGCAGCTTGGCTACAGTCTACGAGCAGTACTTC
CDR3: CASSLATVYEQYF

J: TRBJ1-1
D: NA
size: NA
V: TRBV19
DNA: TGTGCCAGTAGTATAAGGGAGAACACTGAAGCTTTCTTT
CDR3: CASSIRENTEAFF

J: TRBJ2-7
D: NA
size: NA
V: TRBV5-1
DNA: TGCGCCAGCAGCCCATCTCGCGGGAATACCTACGAGCAGTACTTC
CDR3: CASSPSRGNTYEQYF